This T cell receptor beta chain was retrieved from a study of cytomegalovirus exposure and HLA in healthy donors. Study-wide findings and caveats: For most subjects, TCR beta sequences were reported to predict HLA-A and HLA-B alleles with accuracy. The study designated 150 or so TCR beta chains cytomegalovirus-associated. TCR beta V segments were, for the most part, productive about 90% or about 30% of the time in an earlier analysis.

With respect to this clone: Its specificity is not known.

PCR used 60 Vbeta primers and 13 Jbeta primers. Authors' methods: Unique TCR beta chains totaled roughly 81 million in a later count, with roughly 11 million of them shared. Sequencing was performed with immunoSEQ multiplex PCR; in TCRdb, only in-frame clones are kept and a portion is missing. For V, J and clone size, that table is used; D and trimming come from the DNA. Its listing shows 110,000 to 150,000 clones. Sequenced sample: PBMCs. This TCR was sampled from a male donor in good health and CMV-seronegative.

The CDR3 loop reads CASSNRDTLSYEQYF. The CDR3 region has the DNA TGTGCCAGCAGCAACCGAGACACTCTCTCCTACGAGCAGTACTTC. The rearrangement uses TRBV13 and TRBJ2-7; no reliable D call. The CDR3 contains 15 residues. CDR1 is PRHDT, CDR2 FYEKMQ, per germline (reference sequence). V was pared by 5 bases and J by 0 bases, with 14 bases between.